Shown below are 5 T cell receptor beta chains from a single sample sequenced in a study of human T cells and chemical hapten exposure. Sample time point: pre-sensitization, week 0. Regarding treatment: therapeutic diphenylcyclopropenone sensitization with weekly scalp DPC. TCRdb reprocessed the RACE reads via MiXCR and lists one record per CDR3 protein. Of around 110,000 distinct CDR3 sequences in the sample, approximately 12% were seen once. The sequenced sample was whole blood, obtained in connection with sensitization to the hapten diphenylcyclopropenone (DPC). These receptors were collected from a woman aged 45-65 years with alopecia areata. Some clones in this sample may be carry-over from other donors' samples.

This clonotype was detected a few times. The V call is TRBV28, the J call TRBJ2-5; D perhaps matches TRBD2 (7 bases). The CDR3 spans 15 residues. Per germline, CDR1 MDHEN and CDR2 SYDVKM. Trimming pared 6 bases from V and 4 bases from J, leaving 18 bases between. The CDR3 is CASRPAGARRETQYF. CDR3 coding DNA: TGTGCCAGCAGGCCCGCGGGGGCGCGGAGAGAGACCCAGTACTTC.

Only a few counts were recorded for this clonotype. This chain uses TRBV29-1 with TRBJ2-2; D gene ambiguous. Trimming left V 4 bases short and J 6 bases short, with 15 bases between. Germline-derived CDR1 and CDR2 are SQVTM and ANQGSEA. This CDR3 contains 14 residues. CDR3 DNA sequence: TGCAGCGTTGTCCCAGTATCGAGCCCCGGGGAGCTGTTTTTT. Protein: CSVVPVSSPGELFF.

This sequence joins TRBV7-6 and TRBJ2-1, with D possibly TRBD2 on 6 matching bases. Trimming removed 5 bases from V and 4 bases from J, with 12 bases in between. CDR1 is SGHVS, CDR2 FNYEAQ, per germline. The CDR3 extends over 14 amino acids. For the CDR3, the DNA is TGTGCCAGCAGCATTCGACTAGAATACAATGAGCAGTTCTTC. It encodes CASSIRLEYNEQFF.

The chain couples TRBV7-6 to TRBJ2-2; 10 bases map to TRBD1. Per germline, CDR1 SGHVS and CDR2 FNYEAQ. This CDR3 has 14 amino acids. V was pared by 4 bases and J by 9 bases, with 5 bases of the junction left unmatched. The CDR3 nucleotides read TGTGCCAGCAGCTCGGGACAGGGGATGCGGGAGCTGTTTTTT. Translated, it gives CASSSGQGMRELFF.

The genes are TRBV28 and TRBJ1-5; D unclear. CDR1 and CDR2 (germline): MDHEN, SYDVKM. Trimming shortened V by 9 bases and J by 7 bases, and 13 bases separated the two germline ends. This CDR3 comprises 12 residues. CDR3 amino acids: CASTRLIQPQHF. CDR3 nucleotide sequence: TGTGCCAGTACAAGACTTATCCAGCCCCAGCATTTT.